This entry features one T cell receptor beta chain sequence. What this receptor recognizes is not known. Just one base apart from a much larger clone, this may be a read error. The data were taken from a study of blood T cells in healthy people across ages (dated by TCRdb to the mid-2010s). Regarding the research as a whole: In model experiments, template switching captured roughly one uniquely barcoded TCR beta cDNA molecule for every two T cells. To avoid experimental bias, donors of different ages were spread randomly across the sequencing lanes. Age-related changes in TCR beta repertoire diversity were measured in the study by deep sequencing normalized with unique cDNA molecular identifiers. The donors were split into four age groups: young (average roughly 15 years), middle-aged (roughly 40), aged (62) and long-lived (about 82). Two additional independent replicas of 1 million unique cDNA reads from the same blood draw were analyzed for two donors (one aged 18 to 30 and one aged 80 or older). The paper as a whole reports these results and caveats: Bulk unsorted PBMC profiling prevented conclusive comparison of naive and antigen-experienced compartments. A strong correlation was found between observed TCR beta diversity and the percentage of naive T cells measured by flow cytometry. Observed TCR beta diversity per million T cells fell roughly linearly with age, and a significant reduction was already apparent by age around 36. Estimates of total diversity based on one million sequenced T cells were considered lower bounds and underestimates. Donor CMV infection status was unknown, potentially confounding age-related changes in expanded clonotypes. The long-lived group showed more naive CD4+ T cells, fewer expanded clones and increased TCR diversity than the aged group, suggesting age selection.

To prepare the library, 5' RACE was applied. TCRdb shows the sequencer as Illumina HiSeq 2500. A second PCR of roughly 6 to 11 cycles was performed with a sample-barcoded 5' primer and a J-beta primer mix. Each TCR beta cDNA molecule received a unique molecular identifier from a template-switch 5' adaptor carrying 12 random nucleotides. Each sample yielded at least 2.5 million CDR3-containing paired-end reads. First-strand cDNA was synthesized from all RNA with the Mint cDNA synthesis kit, primed by a TRBC-specific oligonucleotide. Following uracil-DNA glycosylase treatment, a first 18-cycle PCR with universal primers M1SS and BC2_uni_R was performed on all cDNA. As for the original processing: Normalization of each sample was performed by random selection of 1 million high-quality reads, each carrying a distinct molecular identifier. Instead of being binned into consensus sequences, reads that shared molecular identifiers were thrown out. MiTCR, set to a Q25 quality threshold and the strictest error-elimination algorithm, was used for CDR3 identification, clonotype clustering and error correction. A nonparametric unseen species model with Euler transformation was used to estimate lower-bound total TCR beta diversity. The public sequencing data were trimmed at Q25 with fastp and processed into clonotypes with MiXCR by TCRdb, which kept only in-frame beta chains. Rows with one shared CDR3 protein collapse into an entry with the most common genes and DNA. TCRdb, rather than the study authors, made the V and J calls. For this sample there are 600,000 to 800,000 distinct CDR3 sequences; approximately 52% appear just once. The ten most abundant clones make up approximately 13% of the sample.

Donors were a few dozen systemically healthy Caucasian individuals from Russia aged 6 to 90 years. About 10 milliliters of peripheral blood were collected from each donor into EDTA-treated Vacutainer tubes. Ficoll-Paque density-gradient centrifugation was used to isolate PBMCs, with at least 6.5 million per sample. Total RNA was extracted from PBMCs with Trizol reagent, with at least 5 micrograms obtained per sample. The percentages of naive CD45RAhigh/CD27high T cells were determined by flow cytometry on a PBMC aliquot from every donor. Reading from cysteine to phenylalanine, the CDR3 counts 17 amino acids. Only CDR3 DNA is held: 51 bases, read in frame from base 1. Sequences SGHRS (CDR1) and YFSETQ (CDR2) are obtained from the germline V gene. Unmatched junction bases come to 6, with V trimmed by 3 bases and J by 0 bases.

This clonotype was obtained from a woman of 80 years or more in good health. The sequenced sample consisted of blood. The chain is made from TRBV5-1 and TRBJ2-6, and 7 bases in between align with TRBD2. The bases read TGCGCCAGCAGCTGGGCTAGCGGTTCCTCTGGGGCCAACGTCCTGACTTTC. This sequence encodes CASSWASGSSGANVLTF. The full variable domain, with segments outside the CDR3 supplied by the reference TRBV5-1 and TRBJ2-6 proteins, appears as KAGVTQTPRYLIKTRGQQVTLSCSPISGHRSVSWYQQTPGQGLQFLFEYFSETQRNKGNFPGRFSGRQFSNSRSEMNVSTLELGDSALYLCASSWASGSSGANVLTFGAGSRLTVL.